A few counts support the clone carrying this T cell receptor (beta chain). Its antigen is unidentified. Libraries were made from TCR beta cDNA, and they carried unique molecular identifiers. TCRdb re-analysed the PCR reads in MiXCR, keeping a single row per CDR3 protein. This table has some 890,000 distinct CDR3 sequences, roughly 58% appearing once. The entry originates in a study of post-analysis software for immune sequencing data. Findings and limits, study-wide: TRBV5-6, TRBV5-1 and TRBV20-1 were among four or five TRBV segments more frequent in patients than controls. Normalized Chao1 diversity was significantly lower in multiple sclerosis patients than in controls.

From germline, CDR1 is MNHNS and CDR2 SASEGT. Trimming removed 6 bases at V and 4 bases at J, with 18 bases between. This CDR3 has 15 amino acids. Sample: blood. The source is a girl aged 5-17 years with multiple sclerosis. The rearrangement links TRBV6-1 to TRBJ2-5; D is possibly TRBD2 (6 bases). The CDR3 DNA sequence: TGTGCCAGCAGCACCCAGGAGGAGGGAGGAGAGACCCAGTACTTC. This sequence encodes CASSTQEEGGETQYF.